This T cell receptor (beta chain) was captured by sequencing in a study of OX40 agonist ivuxolimab in advanced cancers. Study-wide background: Patients treated during dose escalation were battling hepatocellular carcinoma, melanoma, renal cell or head and neck cancer. Prior anti-PD-1, anti-PD-L1 or anti-CTLA-4 therapy was allowed; over 30% had some. Study-wide results and limits: Expanded clones were, on average, more numerous in CD8+ T cells than in CD4+.

Assay: immunoSEQ multiplex PCR; the TCRdb copy retains only in-frame clones and omits some. The sample records 65,000 to 75,000 clones, 92% being singletons. With respect to this clone: Its matching antigen is unknown.

Germline V CDR1 and CDR2: SGHNT, YYREEE (reference sequence). V was pared by 3 bases and J by 8 bases, with 23 bases between. The CDR3 spans 17 residues. The receptor's source is an adult with an advanced solid tumor such as melanoma, head and neck, liver or kidney cancer. This chain connects TRBV5-4 to TRBJ1-4; possible D gene TRBD1, 5 bases. Sequencing used CD4+ or CD8+ T cells sorted from blood, obtained in a trial of the OX40 agonist ivuxolimab. The CDR3 bases are TGTGCCAGCAGCTGGGGCTCCTTGGGGCGGGCCGGGGAAAAACTGTTTTTT. It encodes CASSWGSLGRAGEKLFF.